This TCR beta chain originates from a study of control samples from healthy donors and cancer patients. Trimming removed 1 base at V and 1 base at J, with 11 bases between. The germline V gene has CDR1 MNHEY and CDR2 SMNVEV (reference sequence). The CDR3 has 15 residues. Clones were sequenced by immunoSEQ multiplex PCR, and TCRdb holds only the in-frame ones, with some missing. Of over 150,000 clones in the sample, 91% were seen once. The sequence was collected from a woman between 40 and 55 years old in good health. This chain connects TRBV27 to TRBJ2-7; perhaps TRBD2 as D (5 bases). Sequencing was performed on blood. The CDR3 region is CASSLFPRGSYEQYF. The CDR3, as DNA: TGTGCCAGCAGTTTATTCCCCCGGGGATCCTACGAGCAGTACTTC.